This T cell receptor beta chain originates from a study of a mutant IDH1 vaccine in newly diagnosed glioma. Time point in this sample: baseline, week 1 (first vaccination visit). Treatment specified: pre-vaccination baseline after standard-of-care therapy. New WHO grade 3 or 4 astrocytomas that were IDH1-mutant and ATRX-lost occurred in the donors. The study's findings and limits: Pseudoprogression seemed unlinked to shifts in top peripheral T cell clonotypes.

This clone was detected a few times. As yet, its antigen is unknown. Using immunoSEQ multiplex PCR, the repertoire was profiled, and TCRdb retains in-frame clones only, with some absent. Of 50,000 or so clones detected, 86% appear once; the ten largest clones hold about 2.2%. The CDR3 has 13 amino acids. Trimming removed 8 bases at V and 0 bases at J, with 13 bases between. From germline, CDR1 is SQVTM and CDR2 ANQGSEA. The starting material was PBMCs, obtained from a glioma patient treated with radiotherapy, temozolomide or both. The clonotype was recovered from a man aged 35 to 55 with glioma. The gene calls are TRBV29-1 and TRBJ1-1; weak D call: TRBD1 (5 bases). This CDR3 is CSLSRVMNTEAFF. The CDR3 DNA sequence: TGCAGCCTCAGCAGGGTCATGAACACTGAAGCTTTCTTT.